These 28 T cell receptor beta chains share one sample of origin, sequenced in a study of shared T cell receptors in the human thymus. The assay was immunoSEQ multiplex PCR, and TCRdb's table has in-frame clones only and misses some. This table has approximately 730,000 clones, 80% to 90% appearing once. Separately, the same data were catalogued under a study of human thymus T cells.

Material: thymocytes. The receptors come from a girl under three years old with a congenital heart defect.

The chain employs TRBV6-1 and TRBJ2-5; maybe TRBD1 (6 bases). The CDR3 is 12 amino acids. V lost 6 bases to trimming and J lost 4 bases, with 9 bases between them. Per germline, CDR1 MNHNS and CDR2 SASEGT. Written as DNA, the CDR3 is TGTGCCAGCAGGAGGGGGTTAGAGACCCAGTACTTC. This encodes CASRRGLETQYF.

The chain carries TRBV12-2 and TRBJ2-7; the listed D gene, TRBD2, was not tested against the DNA. TRBV12-2 represents a pseudogene. The CDR3 loop spans 9 amino acids. The CDR3 is CAAPGLQYF. The DNA of the CDR3 is TGTGCCGCCCCCGGTTTGCAGTACTTC.

The CDR3 DNA follows: TGTGCCAGCAGCTTGCCCCGAGGAAGGGAGAAGTACTTC. Translating gives CASSLPRGREKYF. The rearrangement uses TRBV5-6 and TRBJ2-7; a weak D match, TRBD2 (5 bases). The CDR3 is 13 residues long. CDR1 is SGHDT and CDR2 is YYEEEE in the germline V gene. The V end was cut by 1 base, the J end by 11 bases, with 16 bases between.

The chain employs TRBV4-1 and TRBJ1-3; weak D call: TRBD1 (5 bases). The length of the CDR3 is 16 residues. The ends were cut back, 1 base at V and 4 bases at J, with 14 bases in the middle. The germline V gene encodes CDR1 MGHRA and CDR2 YSYEKL. CDR3 sequence: CASSQAHRSPGNTIYF. The CDR3 DNA reads TGCGCCAGCAGCCAAGCACACAGGAGCCCAGGAAACACCATATATTTT.

The chain employs TRBV4-1 and TRBJ1-6; a possible D gene is TRBD1 (6 bases). Germline loops: CDR1 MGHRA, CDR2 YSYEKL. The CDR3 sequence is 19 residues long. V shed 0 bases and J shed 0 bases, with 15 bases lying between them. CDR3 in DNA: TGCGCCAGCAGCCAAGACTCGGACAGCCCGAGCTCCTATAATTCACCCCTCCACTTT. Translating gives CASSQDSDSPSSYNSPLHF.

CDR3 sequence reads: CASSQPPGQLRDSGNTIYF. The CDR3 nucleotides read TGCGCCAGCAGCCAACCCCCGGGACAGCTACGAGACTCTGGAAACACCATATATTTT. This sequence joins TRBV4-1 and TRBJ1-3, with 7 bases that match TRBD1. Germline loops: CDR1 MGHRA, CDR2 YSYEKL. The V gene end was trimmed by 2 bases and the J gene end by 0 bases; junction bases not matched to a gene: 13. The length of the CDR3 is 19 residues.

In DNA, the CDR3 is TGTGCCAGCAGCCGGACACCCACCGTCCTCTACGAGCAGTACTTC. It yields the protein CASSRTPTVLYEQYF. This chain joins TRBV14 and TRBJ2-7; the D gene is possibly TRBD1 (5 bases). The length of the CDR3 is 15 residues. Looked up from germline, CDR1 is SGHDN and CDR2 is FVKESK. V gave up 4 bases and J gave up 3 bases, with 16 bases separating them.

The chain employs TRBV25-1 and TRBJ2-5; 8 positions agree with TRBD1. Germline lookup yields CDR1 MGHDK and CDR2 SYGVNS. The length of the CDR3 is 14 residues. The V gene end was trimmed by 4 bases and the J gene end by 2 bases; junction bases not matched to a gene: 3. The CDR3 loop is CASSARQGQETQYF. CDR3 in DNA: TGTGCCAGCAGTGCCAGACAGGGGCAAGAGACCCAGTACTTC.

The chain employs TRBV4-3 and TRBJ2-3, with 11 nucleotides matching TRBD2. This CDR3 has 16 amino acids. CDR1 LGHNA and CDR2 YSLEER come from the germline V gene. The junction had 5 bases not matched to a gene; V was cut back by 2 bases and J by 4 bases. CDR3 nucleotide sequence: TGCGCCAGCAGCCAAAAGACTAGCGGGATCTCAGATACGCAGTATTTT. Translation: CASSQKTSGISDTQYF.

This chain connects TRBV6-1 to TRBJ1-2; D possibly corresponds to TRBD1 (5 bases). V lost 8 bases, J lost 6 bases, and 22 bases lay in between. Germline loops: CDR1 MNHNS, CDR2 SASEGT. CDR3 length equals 15 residues. CDR3 loop: CASWGVRLTPHGYTF. Here the CDR3 DNA reads TGTGCCAGCTGGGGGGTCAGGTTAACCCCTCATGGCTACACCTTC.

The chain combines TRBV5-1 with TRBJ1-2; a weak D match, TRBD1 (5 bases). The germline CDR1 and CDR2 sequences are SGHRS and YFSETQ. Trimming cost V 0 bases and J 5 bases, with 8 bases left between them. CDR3 length: 13 residues. The CDR3 region has the DNA TGCGCCAGCAGCTTGGAGGGGCTATATGGCTACACCTTC. Residues: CASSLEGLYGYTF.

This sequence joins TRBV5-4 and TRBJ1-2; the D is unclear. Per germline, CDR1 SGHNT and CDR2 YYREEE (reference sequence). This CDR3 comprises 14 residues. Deletions cut 1 base from V and 3 bases from J, with 10 bases between. CDR3 in amino acids: CASSLWQPDYGYTF. The DNA of the CDR3 is TGTGCCAGCAGCTTGTGGCAACCTGACTATGGCTACACCTTC. The full variable domain, rest sourced from reference TRBV5-4 and TRBJ1-2, is ETGVTQSPTHLIKTRGQQVTLRCSSQSGHNTVSWYQQALGQGPQFIFQYYREEENGRGNFPPRFSGLQFPNYSSELNVNALELDDSALYLCASSLWQPDYGYTFGSGTRLTVV.

The V gene is TRBV9, the J gene TRBJ1-2, with a weak D call TRBD1 (5 bases). The germline gives CDR1 SGDLS, CDR2 YYNGEE. With 3 bases removed from V and 1 base from J, the gap between germline ends came to 16 bases. The CDR3 has 16 residues. Here the CDR3 DNA reads TGTGCCAGCAGCGCCCCCGTTAGGGGTCGTAACTATGGCTACACCTTC. It is translated as CASSAPVRGRNYGYTF.

This clone was seen once. The chain couples TRBV18 to TRBJ1-2; 9 bases map to TRBD1. J was trimmed by 0 bases and V by 3 bases; bases with no gene match: 8. Germline CDR1 is KGHSH and CDR2 is LQKENI. The CDR3 totals 17 residues. The CDR3 DNA reads TGTGCCAGCTCACCCCCCTCGGGACAGGGTCCTAACTATGGCTACACCTTC. As protein: CASSPPSGQGPNYGYTF. Full variable domain (outside the CDR3, taken from reference TRBV18 and TRBJ1-2): NAGVMQNPRHLVRRRGQEARLRCSPMKGHSHVYWYRQLPEEGLKFMVYLQKENIIDESGMPKERFSAEFPKEGPSILRIQQVVRGDSAAYFCASSPPSGQGPNYGYTFGSGTRLTVV.

V and J are TRBV6-5 and TRBJ2-7; 7 positions agree with TRBD1. Germline CDR1 MNHEY, CDR2 SVGAGI. Unmatched junction bases numbered 7, after V lost 0 bases and J lost 2 bases. This CDR3 is 16 amino acids long. CDR3 residues: CASSYSSRDRPYEQYF. CDR3 coding DNA: TGTGCCAGCAGTTACTCGAGCCGGGACAGACCCTACGAGCAGTACTTC.

The chain has TRBV5-4 and TRBJ1-1; D is ambiguous. V shed 1 base and J shed 3 bases, with 13 bases lying between them. Germline CDR1 and CDR2: SGHNT and YYREEE (reference sequence). The CDR3 contains 15 residues. Here the CDR3 reads CASSLKYGRDTEAFF. In DNA, the CDR3 is TGTGCCAGCAGCTTGAAGTATGGGAGGGACACTGAAGCTTTCTTT. The variable domain in full, with the rest retrieved from reference TRBV5-4 and TRBJ1-1, is ETGVTQSPTHLIKTRGQQVTLRCSSQSGHNTVSWYQQALGQGPQFIFQYYREEENGRGNFPPRFSGLQFPNYSSELNVNALELDDSALYLCASSLKYGRDTEAFFGQGTRLTVV.

The chain carries TRBV18 and TRBJ1-2; D is perhaps TRBD1 (5 bases). Germline CDR1 and CDR2: KGHSH and LQKENI. CDR3 size: 13 residues. Trimming cost V 2 bases and J 5 bases, with 9 bases left between them. In nucleotides, the CDR3 is TGTGCCAGCTCACCAGGGGCGGCTTATGGCTACACCTTC. Its protein is CASSPGAAYGYTF.

This clone was observed a few times. The chain carries TRBV9 and TRBJ1-2; 7 bases agree with TRBD1. This CDR3 is built from 15 residues. V trimming: 4 bases; J trimming: 2 bases; junction bases outside the gene matches: 8. The germline V gene encodes CDR1 SGDLS and CDR2 YYNGEE. The CDR3 nucleotides read TGTGCCAGCAGCCCTCGACAGGGTACGAACTATGGCTACACCTTC. It specifies CASSPRQGTNYGYTF.

The chain joins TRBV7-2 to TRBJ2-1; TRBD2 matches 8 bases. V was pared by 1 base and J by 4 bases, with 9 bases of the junction left unmatched. The CDR3 covers 17 residues. Germline CDR1 and CDR2: SGHTA and FQGNSA. CDR3 amino acids: CASSLGRAGGRYNEQFF. CDR3 coding DNA: TGTGCCAGCAGCTTAGGACGGGCGGGGGGCAGGTACAATGAGCAGTTCTTC. Full variable domain (missing parts from reference TRBV7-2 and TRBJ2-1): GAGVSQSPSNKVTEKGKDVELRCDPISGHTALYWYRQSLGQGLEFLIYFQGNSAPDKSGLPSDRFSAERTGGSVSTLTIQRTQQEDSAVYLCASSLGRAGGRYNEQFFGPGTRLTVL.

This clone appeared once. This chain joins TRBV7-9 and TRBJ1-1; no reliable D call. V lost 1 base to trimming and J lost 7 bases, with 13 bases between them. Germline V CDR1 and CDR2: SEHNR, FQNEAQ (reference sequence). The CDR3 has 14 residues. CDR3 protein: CASSLESAEGEAFF. DNA for the CDR3: TGTGCCAGCAGCTTAGAATCGGCCGAGGGTGAAGCTTTCTTT.

This clone was picked up one time. CDR3 nucleotides: TGTGCCAGTAGTAAGGGGGCAGCTAAGCAAAATCAGCCCCAGCATTTT. Translation: CASSKGAAKQNQPQHF. The J gene is TRBJ1-5, the V gene TRBV19, with 7 nucleotides matching TRBD1. This CDR3 region has 16 residues. V lost 4 bases to trimming and J lost 4 bases; unmatched junction nucleotides: 10. Per the germline V gene, CDR1 is LNHDA and CDR2 is SQIVND (reference sequence).

V and J are TRBV5-6 and TRBJ1-5; 7 nucleotides agree with TRBD1. The germline V gene encodes CDR1 SGHDT and CDR2 YYEEEE. The CDR3 spans 19 residues. The trim removed 3 bases at V and 0 bases at J, leaving 15 bases unmatched. DNA of the CDR3: TGTGCCAGCAGCTCCCGAAAAGCCGGGACAGAGTATAGCAATCAGCCCCAGCATTTT. This sequence encodes CASSSRKAGTEYSNQPQHF. The full variable domain, with the rest looked up from reference TRBV5-6 and TRBJ1-5, is DAGVTQSPTHLIKTRGQQVTLRCSPKSGHDTVSWYQQALGQGPQFIFQYYEEEERQRGNFPDRFSGHQFPNYSSELNVNALLLGDSALYLCASSSRKAGTEYSNQPQHFGDGTRLSIL.

The CDR3 spells CASSPTGGDTEAFF. CDR3 nucleotide sequence: TGTGCCAGCAGCCCAACAGGGGGGGACACTGAAGCTTTCTTT. The chain combines TRBV7-8 with TRBJ1-1, with 8 bases aligning to TRBD1. The CDR3 is made up of 14 amino acids. The V segment lost 5 bases and the J segment 3 bases; nucleotides outside the gene matches: 5. The germline V gene has CDR1 SGHVS and CDR2 FQNEAQ.

This chain joins TRBV7-6 and TRBJ1-3; 8 nucleotides line up with TRBD1. Germline V gene lookup returns CDR1 SGHVS and CDR2 FNYEAQ. J gave up 2 bases and V 4 bases, and 7 bases lay outside the gene matches. This CDR3 region has 16 residues. CDR3 amino acids: CASSSHGTGAGNTIYF. The DNA for the CDR3 is TGTGCCAGCAGCTCCCACGGGACAGGCGCTGGAAACACCATATATTTT.

V gene TRBV2 combines with J gene TRBJ2-7, with TRBD1 identical over 9 bases. The J segment lost 4 bases and the V segment lost 1 base, leaving 5 bases of the junction unmatched. This CDR3 has 15 residues. Germline V gives CDR1 SNHLY, CDR2 FYNNEI. The CDR3 sequence is CASSEGGQGAYEQYF. The CDR3 coding sequence is TGTGCCAGCAGTGAAGGGGGACAGGGAGCTTACGAGCAGTACTTC.

V is TRBV11-2 and J is TRBJ1-1; tentative D call: TRBD1 (5 bases). V was pared by 5 bases and J by 9 bases, with 7 bases between. Germline values: CDR1 SGHAT, CDR2 FQNNGV. The CDR3 sequence is 10 residues long. The CDR3 spells CASSRQKAFF. DNA of the CDR3: TGTGCCAGCAGCCGACAGAAAGCTTTCTTT.

This chain connects TRBV15 to TRBJ1-2; D uncertain. Between the trimmed V and J ends, which lost 1 base and 0 bases, there was a span of 15 bases. The CDR3 totals 17 residues. In germline, CDR1 is LNHNV, CDR2 YYDKDF (reference sequence). The CDR3 region has the DNA TGTGCCACCAGCAGAGTTCTTGGCGGATCCCCTAACTATGGCTACACCTTC. Translating gives CATSRVLGGSPNYGYTF.

The genes are TRBV7-2 and TRBJ2-4; 12 bases agree with TRBD2. This CDR3 region has 19 residues. V shed 5 bases and J 0 bases; nucleotides not matched to a gene: 11. The germline V gene has CDR1 SGHTA and CDR2 FQGNSA. DNA for the CDR3: TGTGCCAGCAGCACAAACCTAGCGGGGGGGATTCTAGCCAAAAACATTCAGTACTTC. Encoded protein: CASSTNLAGGILAKNIQYF.